A single sample is the source of the 24 T cell receptor beta chains below, sequenced in a study of vaccination and CD4 T cells after COVID-19. Noted treatment: approximately 11-day PBMC culture with coronavirus spike peptide pools or control peptides (ViraFEST assay). These receptors have no known antigen. With the Oncomine TCR Beta short-read assay, DNA from cultured CD4+ T cells was sequenced. TCRdb passed the PCR reads through MiXCR, listing each CDR3 protein once. The repertoire holds over 12,000 distinct CDR3 sequences, with 48% as singletons. The sequencing sample was made of CD4+ T cells from blood, cultured in vitro. Receptor source: a human donor who had recovered from COVID-19.

The chain couples TRBV10-3 to TRBJ2-2, with D perhaps TRBD2 (6 bases). V shed 8 bases and J shed 0 bases, with 10 bases lying between them. The CDR3 runs to 14 residues. Germline lookup yields CDR1 ENHRY and CDR2 SYGVKD. CDR3 region: CAISRGANTGELFF. CDR3 DNA sequence: TGTGCCATCTCGCGGGGAGCGAACACCGGGGAGCTGTTTTTT.

The rearrangement links TRBV5-4 to TRBJ2-1; the D is unclear. The CDR3 contains 12 residues. Trimming removed 0 bases from V and 4 bases from J, with 2 bases in between. Per the germline V gene, CDR1 is SGHNT and CDR2 is YYREEE (reference sequence). The CDR3 is CASSLVYNEQFF. The CDR3 DNA follows: TGTGCCAGCAGCTTGGTATACAATGAGCAGTTCTTC.

As to this clonotype: The junction does not match germline at one end; this may be a read error. This chain connects TRBV7-2 to TRBJ1-1; D is unresolved. CDR1 is SGHTA and CDR2 is FQGNSA in the germline V gene. The CDR3 loop spans 13 amino acids. The CDR3 bases are TGTGCCAGCAGATTAGCTTTGAACACTGAAGCTTTCTTT. Amino acid sequence: CASRLALNTEAFF.

V gene TRBV11-3 combines with J gene TRBJ2-3; 10 bases are a match to TRBD1. The V and J ends lost 5 bases and 4 bases, in that order; junction bases with no gene match: 6. Germline-derived CDR1 and CDR2 are SGHNT and YENEEA. The CDR3 is 15 amino acids. CDR3: CASSPRDRGPDTQYF. CDR3 DNA sequence: TGTGCCAGCAGCCCGCGGGACAGGGGTCCAGATACGCAGTATTTT.

The count of this clonotype is one. The chain employs TRBV25-1 and TRBJ1-2; D not certain. There are 14 residues in the CDR3. Deletions cut 3 bases from V and 7 bases from J, with 15 bases between. Germline V CDR1 and CDR2: MGHDK, SYGVNS. The CDR3 region has the DNA TGTGCCAGCAGTGAGAATGGAAGGCTGCGTGGCTACACCTTC. Residues: CASSENGRLRGYTF.

This clonotype was counted between two and nine times. The V gene is TRBV15, the J gene TRBJ2-7; 9 bases match TRBD1. This CDR3 is 14 amino acids long. V was pared by 4 bases and J by 6 bases, with 7 bases of the junction left unmatched. Germline V CDR1 and CDR2: LNHNV, YYDKDF (reference sequence). The CDR3 protein is CATSTPGQGAEQYF. The CDR3 bases are TGTGCCACCAGCACTCCGGGACAGGGCGCCGAGCAGTACTTC.

The rearrangement uses TRBV5-1 and TRBJ2-3, with TRBD1 identical over 7 bases. The CDR3 has 15 residues. Trimming cost V 2 bases and J 2 bases; bases outside gene matches: 5. The V gene's germline CDR1 is SGHRS and CDR2 YFSETQ. CDR3 sequence: CASSFSGTDTDTQYF. The CDR3 DNA is TGCGCCAGCAGCTTCTCCGGGACAGACACAGATACGCAGTATTTT.

This clonotype was seen only once. The chain has TRBV15 and TRBJ2-7; the match to TRBD2 covers 10 bases. V dropped 5 bases and J dropped 7; count of bases not matched to a gene: 14. Germline assignment: CDR1 LNHNV and CDR2 YYDKDF (reference sequence). The CDR3 is 16 residues long. CDR3 sequence reads: CATSENPAGGPGEQYF. CDR3 nucleotide sequence: TGTGCCACCAGCGAAAATCCAGCGGGAGGGCCGGGGGAGCAGTACTTC.

V usage is TRBV6-1 and J usage is TRBJ1-1, with D unresolved. Looked up from germline, CDR1 is MNHNS and CDR2 is SASEGT. CDR3 size: 11 residues. For the CDR3, the DNA is TGTGTAAGTCGAGGGTACACTGAAGCTTTCTTT. Residues: CVSRGYTEAFF.

The sample holds a few counts of this clonotype. The chain carries TRBV29-1 and TRBJ1-2; perhaps TRBD1 as D (6 bases). The CDR3 totals 10 residues. The V end was cut by 3 bases, the J end by 8 bases, with 7 bases between. Germline CDR1 is SQVTM and CDR2 is ANQGSEA. The CDR3 DNA follows: TGCAGCGTTGACAGGGGCGGCTACACCTTC. This gives the protein CSVDRGGYTF.

This clonotype was recorded a few times. The chain couples TRBV27 to TRBJ1-1, with a possible D match to TRBD1 (6 bases). This CDR3 spans 15 amino acids. The ends were cut back, 5 bases at V and 3 bases at J, with 16 bases in the middle. In germline, CDR1 is MNHEY, CDR2 SMNVEV (reference sequence). CDR3 in amino acids: CASSDAGQGYTEAFF. In nucleotides, the CDR3 is TGTGCCAGCAGTGACGCGGGACAAGGCTACACTGAAGCTTTCTTT.

The CDR3 spells CASSTQGASNSPLHF. The CDR3 DNA reads TGTGCCAGCAGTACCCAGGGGGCCTCGAATTCACCCCTCCACTTT. V is TRBV2 and J is TRBJ1-6; 8 bases align to TRBD1. This CDR3 comprises 15 residues. Per germline, CDR1 SNHLY and CDR2 FYNNEI. V was clipped by 5 bases and J by 7 bases; unmatched bases: 7.

The chain uses TRBV7-2 and TRBJ1-2; the D gene is possibly TRBD1 (6 bases). Trimming stripped 2 bases from V and 3 bases from J, with 13 bases between. The V gene's germline CDR1 is SGHTA and CDR2 FQGNSA. The CDR3 is made up of 15 amino acids. As DNA, the CDR3 is TGTGCCAGCAGCTTACCGGGGGCGCTGGACTATGGCTACACCTTC. Its translation is CASSLPGALDYGYTF.

This clonotype was picked up a small number of times. The V call is TRBV27, the J call TRBJ2-2; D remains ambiguous. The CDR3 extends over 13 amino acids. Trimming pared 5 bases from V and 4 bases from J, leaving 8 bases between. Germline CDR1 is MNHEY and CDR2 is SMNVEV (reference sequence). DNA of the CDR3: TGTGCCAGCAGTCCCGGTACCACCGGGGAGCTGTTTTTT. Amino acids: CASSPGTTGELFF.

In this sample, this clonotype turned up once. V usage is TRBV6-1 and J usage is TRBJ1-2; maybe TRBD1 (6 bases). The germline V and J ends were trimmed by 6 bases and 4 bases, with 12 bases remaining between them. Germline CDR1 and CDR2: MNHNS and SASEGT. The CDR3 extends over 13 amino acids. The chain's CDR3 is CASSSRGGYGYTF. The CDR3 nucleotides are TGTGCCAGCAGCTCCAGGGGTGGCTATGGCTACACCTTC.

This CDR3 reads CASSLRGMNGYTF. DNA of the CDR3: TGTGCCAGCAGCTTAAGGGGGATGAATGGCTACACCTTC. The rearrangement links TRBV27 to TRBJ1-2; D might be TRBD1 (6 bases). V gave up 6 bases and J gave up 6 bases, with 14 bases separating them. The germline CDR1 and CDR2 sequences are MNHEY and SMNVEV (reference sequence). CDR3 size: 13 residues.

This clonotype was observed a handful of times. The genes are TRBV20-1 and TRBJ1-1; 9 bases agree with TRBD1. CDR3 length equals 15 residues. CDR1 is DFQATT and CDR2 is SNEGSKA in the germline V gene (reference sequence). V lost 6 bases to trimming and J lost 2 bases; unmatched junction nucleotides: 10. The CDR3: CSALRATGGNTEAFF. The CDR3 nucleotides read TGCAGTGCCCTACGGGCAACAGGGGGCAACACTGAAGCTTTCTTT.

This chain links TRBV12-3 or TRBV12-4 with TRBJ2-7; TRBD1 is a possible D gene (6 bases). The CDR3 consists of 19 residues. Trimming took 6 bases from V and 12 from J, leaving 39 bases between them. In nucleotides, the CDR3 is TGTGCCAGCAGCCTTTCATATGGACAGTATAGCTCCAGGCTAGGAGCAGTGTACTTC. This sequence encodes CASSLSYGQYSSRLGAVYF.

This clonotype came up a few times. This chain uses TRBV6-2 or TRBV6-3 with TRBJ1-5, with 10 bases lining up with TRBD1. V was clipped by 6 bases and J by 3 bases; unmatched bases: 8. This CDR3 is built from 16 residues. The germline V gene encodes CDR1 MNHEY and CDR2 SVGEGT. CDR3 amino acids: CASSKAGQGTNQPQHF. The CDR3 DNA reads as TGTGCCAGCAGCAAGGCGGGACAGGGGACCAATCAGCCCCAGCATTTT.

This chain connects TRBV19 to TRBJ1-1; 11 bases line up with TRBD1. This CDR3 has 17 amino acids. Trimming cost V 3 bases and J 1 base; bases outside gene matches: 7. Germline V gene lookup returns CDR1 LNHDA and CDR2 SQIVND (reference sequence). CDR3 bases: TGTGCCAGTAGTATTTGGACAGGGGGCGCTTGGAACACTGAAGCTTTCTTT. Translating gives CASSIWTGGAWNTEAFF.

This chain joins TRBV30 and TRBJ1-2; TRBD1 matches at 8 bases. Per germline, CDR1 GTSNPN and CDR2 SVGIG (reference sequence). The CDR3 loop spans 16 amino acids. V shed 3 bases and J 7 bases; nucleotides not matched to a gene: 16. CDR3 sequence: CAWRGLGQAGLFGYTF. In DNA, the CDR3 is TGTGCCTGGAGGGGACTGGGACAGGCGGGATTGTTTGGCTACACCTTC. Variable domain in full (rest from reference TRBV30 and TRBJ1-2): SQTIHQWPATLVQPVGSPLSLECTVEGTSNPNLYWYRQAAGRGLQLLFYSVGIGQISSEVPQNLSASRPQDRQFILSSKKLLLSDSGFYLCAWRGLGQAGLFGYTFGSGTRLTVV.

V usage is TRBV11-2 and J usage is TRBJ1-1; no clear D. The germline gives CDR1 SGHAT, CDR2 FQNNGV. V was cut by 5 bases and J by 11 bases, with 18 bases left in between. CDR3 size: 13 residues. DNA for the CDR3: TGTGCCAGCAGCCCCGGGCCCCTCGAAGGGGCTTTCTTT. It encodes CASSPGPLEGAFF.

The V gene is TRBV2, the J gene TRBJ1-1, with unresolved D. Trimming left V 6 bases short and J 5 bases short, with 7 bases between. The CDR3 extends over 11 amino acids. CDR1 and CDR2 from the germline V gene are SNHLY and FYNNEI. The CDR3 DNA is TGTGCCAGCAGCAGTGGAACTGAAGCTTTCTTT. Its protein is CASSSGTEAFF.

J is TRBJ1-2 and V is TRBV6-1; D unclear. CDR3 length equals 15 residues. CDR1 MNHNS and CDR2 SASEGT come from the germline V gene. The CDR3 loop is CASLRALGRNYGYTF. The CDR3 nucleotides are TGTGCTAGTCTTAGAGCCCTTGGCAGGAACTATGGCTACACCTTC.